This T cell receptor (beta chain) was identified in a study of T cells expressing NK-cell markers. Study information: Seven of eight sequenced donors tested HCMV-seropositive; one tested seronegative. General observations from the study: The CD3+CD56-NKG2C+ fraction of a handful of donors was likewise dominated by these clonotypes. Each of a handful of donors carried dominant NKG2C+ clonotypes accounting for roughly 1.0-7.5% of CD8+ T cells.

Looked up from germline, CDR1 is MNHEY and CDR2 is SMNVEV (reference sequence). The CDR3 has 16 residues. For TCR beta, cDNA was produced by 5'RACE template switching with UMIs. TCRdb re-called the 5' RACE reads and catalogs CDR3 proteins one per entry, DNA excluded. The sample holds fewer than 400,000 distinct CDR3 sequences. A word on this clonotype: Its specificity is not known.

Sequencing input: blood T cells: a sorted CD56 or NKG2C T cell subset, CD4+ or CD8+ T cells, or bulk PBMC T cells (not recorded which). This chain connects TRBV27 to TRBJ1-1; without DNA, the TCRdb call of TRBD1 cannot be checked. The source is a woman between 50 and 59 years old in good health. The CDR3 here is CASSPRQGLMNTEAFF.